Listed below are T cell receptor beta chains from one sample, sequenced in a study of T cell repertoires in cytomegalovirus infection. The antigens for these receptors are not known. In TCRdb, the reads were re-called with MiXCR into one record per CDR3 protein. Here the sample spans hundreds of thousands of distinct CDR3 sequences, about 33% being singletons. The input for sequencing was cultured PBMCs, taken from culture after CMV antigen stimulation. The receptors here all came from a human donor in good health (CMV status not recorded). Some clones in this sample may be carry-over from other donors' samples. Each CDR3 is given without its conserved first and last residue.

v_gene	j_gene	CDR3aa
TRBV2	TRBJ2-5	ASSHDRAIQETQY
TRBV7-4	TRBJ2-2	ASSLTLTGELF
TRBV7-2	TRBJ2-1	ASLKAGEGYEQF
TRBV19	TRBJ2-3	ASTRSPPGQGTDTQY
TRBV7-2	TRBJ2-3	ASSPPGSRSQY
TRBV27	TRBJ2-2	ASGQGDTTGELF
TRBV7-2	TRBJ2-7	ASGAVGGPYEQY
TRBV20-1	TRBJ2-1	SAPTDRALDGQF
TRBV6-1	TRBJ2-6	ASRLGGANVLT
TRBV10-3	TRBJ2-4	AISGDRVKNIQY
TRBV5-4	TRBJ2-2	ALGYANTGELF
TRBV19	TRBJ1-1	ASSSGPPSVV
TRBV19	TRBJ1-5	ASARDSNQPQH
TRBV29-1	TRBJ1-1	SVGGGQGNTEAF
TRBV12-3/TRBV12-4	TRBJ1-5	ASSKVRDSNQPQH
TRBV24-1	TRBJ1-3	ATSEGASSGNTIY
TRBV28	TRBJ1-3	ASSLWGRGSFSGNTIY
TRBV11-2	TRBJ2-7	ASSLDEGREY
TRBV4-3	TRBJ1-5	ASSQDPGGNQPQH
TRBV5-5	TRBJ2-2	ASSFAGMRVTGELF
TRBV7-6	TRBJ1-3	ASSGTGVSGNTIY
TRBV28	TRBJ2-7	ASSPYRGGVYEQY
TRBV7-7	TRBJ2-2	ATGVLAGELF
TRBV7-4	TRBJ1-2	ASSRSSSYT
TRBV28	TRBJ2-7	ASTRGGAGGYEQY
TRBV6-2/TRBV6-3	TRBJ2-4	ASSYSPAGLGANIQY
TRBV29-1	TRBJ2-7	SVVYQGDSYEQY
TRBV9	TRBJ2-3	ASSALLAGASTDTQY
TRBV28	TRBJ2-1	ASSFFWGSYNEQF
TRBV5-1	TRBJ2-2	ASSSLDRGPVGELF
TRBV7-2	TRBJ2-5	ASSFGAGRETQY
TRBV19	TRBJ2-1	ASSVGTSGLGNEQF
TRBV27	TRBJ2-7	ASSPTSGARSEQY
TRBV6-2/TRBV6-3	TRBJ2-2	ASSQGVGELF
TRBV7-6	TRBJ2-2	ASSSLALAGGTADTGELF
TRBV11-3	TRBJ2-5	ASSSPFVREGRETQY
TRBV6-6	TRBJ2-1	ASRHDTPSGYYNEQF
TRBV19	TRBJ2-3	ASSIRPAGGTDTQY
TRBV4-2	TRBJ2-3	ASSQKIEDYGTSGGYTQY
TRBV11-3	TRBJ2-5	ASSLGRTSGRNGETQY
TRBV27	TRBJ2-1	ASIFTGTASYNEQF
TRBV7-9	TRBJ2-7	ASSLVGGRDFYEQY
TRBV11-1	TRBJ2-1	ASSLAGGPHNEQF
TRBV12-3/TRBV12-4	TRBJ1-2	ASRPTDPEVGYT
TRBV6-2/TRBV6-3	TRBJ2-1	ASSQGLAAQEQF
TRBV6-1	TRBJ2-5	ASSEPWFQETQY
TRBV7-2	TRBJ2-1	ASSLGTGNNEQF
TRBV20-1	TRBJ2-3	SAFVGGTSTDTQY
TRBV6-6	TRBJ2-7	ASSYSRAGGGYEQY
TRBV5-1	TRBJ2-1	ASSGGNTYNEQF
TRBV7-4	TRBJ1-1	ASSEQGGLNTEAF
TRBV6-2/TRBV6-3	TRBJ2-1	ASRIWGRGSYNEQF
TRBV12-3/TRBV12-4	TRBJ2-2	ASRRQGLNTGELF
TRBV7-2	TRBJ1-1	ASSSRQGRGVNTEAF
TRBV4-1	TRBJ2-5	ASSQDRTAQETQY
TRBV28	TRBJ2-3	ASSRGTYTDTQY
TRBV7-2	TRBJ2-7	ASSLKAGRGYEQY